In its sample, the clone carrying this T cell receptor (beta chain) was seen a few times. Each CDR3 protein is one row after TCRdb ran MiXCR on the RT-PCR reads. Of fewer than 800,000 distinct CDR3 sequences listed, 14% were seen once; the top ten hold about 3.6%. V lost 5 bases to trimming and J lost 10 bases, with 14 bases between them. The CDR3 is made up of 13 amino acids. Looked up from germline, CDR1 is KGHDR and CDR2 is SFDVKD. The V and J genes are TRBV24-1 and TRBJ2-1; D might be TRBD1 or TRBD2, each matching 6 bases. The origin of this receptor is a female donor in good health, serving as a healthy control. Sequenced input: memory CD4+ T cells from blood. CDR3: CATSGPVGGEQFF. Written as DNA, the CDR3 is TGTGCCACCAGTGGGCCCGTGGGGGGCGAGCAGTTCTTC.